This T cell receptor beta chain was captured by sequencing in a study of memory CD4+ T cells and cytomegalovirus serostatus. Overall study context: This sample comes from healthy Belgian adults, several CMV seropositive, approximately 23 seronegative. General study points: CD4+ memory repertoires contained about 40% of the 164 reported CMV TCRbeta sequences.

The sort gate was single viable CD3+CD4+CD8-CD45RO+ cells for memory CD4+ T cells. Serum IgG to CMV pp150, pp28, p38 and p52 defined serostatus. Total CD4+ T cells were enriched by CD4 positive selection. The CDR3 has 16 residues. Deletions cut 4 bases from V and 2 bases from J, with 15 bases between. Germline values: CDR1 SNHLY, CDR2 FYNNEI. Notes on this clone: Its antigen is unknown.

The repertoire was sequenced with immunoSEQ multiplex PCR; TCRdb's copy has only in-frame clones and lacks some. The sample has under 55,000 clones; around 88% are singletons. The receptor was derived from an adult in good health and CMV-seropositive. The sequenced sample consisted of memory CD4+ T cells from blood. V gene TRBV2 combines with J gene TRBJ1-5, with D maybe TRBD1 (6 bases). CDR3 coding DNA: TGTGCCAGCAGTGTTGGGGGGCGATTTGGCAATCAGCCCCAGCATTTT. Amino acids: CASSVGGRFGNQPQHF.